This T cell receptor beta chain was retrieved from a study of cytomegalovirus exposure and HLA in healthy donors (dated by TCRdb to about 2017). In terms of the full investigation: According to a later analysis, the 120 or so validation repertoires were produced on the same platform as the 666 repertoires of the first cohort. The study was designed to test whether signatures of past pathogen exposure could be identified by cataloging public T cell receptors. A separate validation cohort of some 130 different subjects was used in addition to the 666-subject first cohort. The study combined high-throughput TCR immunosequencing, statistical association of individual TCRs with disease status, and machine learning to predict cytomegalovirus infection status.

Cut back by 3 bases and 2 bases, the V and J ends lie 12 bases apart. The CDR3 holds 14 amino acids from the cysteine to the phenylalanine. The CDR3 DNA has 42 bases and is translated from base 1. CDR1 and CDR2 are read off the germline V gene (reference sequence) as GTSNPN and SVGIG. This clone was detected a few times. The clone's antigen remains unknown. No much larger clone exists at a distance of one base, and base qualities are not known. The receptor library was made with the immunoSEQ multiplex PCR assay. The authors processed their data as follows. To diagnose cytomegalovirus status from the catalog of TCR beta chain sequences, a statistical classification framework was built. TCRdb holds this immuneACCESS table with in-frame rearrangements only. Some clones are missing; in checked studies, unresolved V genes explain under half, and the rest has no known cause. Clonal size and the V and J genes are those of that table, whereas D and trimming came from the DNA. Here the sample has 100,000 to 150,000 clones; 80% to 90% occur a single time. 1.5% to 2% of the sample is taken by the ten largest.

General conclusions and limits of the study: A few of the identified cytomegalovirus-associated TCR beta chains were confirmed in vitro to be specific for cytomegalovirus antigens. A later analysis lacked HLA typing for the validation cohort, so it scored co-occurrence in that cohort across all 110 or so repertoires. In the study, 164 TCR beta chains were listed as associated with cytomegalovirus. Subsequent analysis determined that TCRs grouped into clusters in the first cohort also showed a tendency toward co-occurrence across the roughly 110 validation repertoires, and 85% to 95% of cluster scores exceeded 0. It was suggested by the authors that the approach could potentially be generalized to other disease states and immunological phenotypes. The classifier was reported to diagnose cytomegalovirus status with high specificity and sensitivity in both the original cohort and the validation cohort. Most TCR sequences were observed very rarely across donors, whereas some public TCRs were present in many individuals.

The donors belonged to the validation cohort of approximately 130 subjects, which was separate from the approximately 700-subject first cohort. The receptor was isolated from a young woman in good health and CMV-seronegative. The chain is assembled from TRBV30 and TRBJ2-3; no confident D gene assignment can be made. Sequenced material: PBMCs. The DNA sequence is TGTGCCTGGAGATTCCTAAAATCCACAGATACGCAGTATTTT. The encoded protein is CAWRFLKSTDTQYF.